This T cell receptor beta chain was recovered during a study of T cells in Graves' hyperthyroidism and ophthalmopathy. With 2 bases removed from V and 1 base from J, the gap between germline ends came to 17 bases. Germline V gene lookup returns CDR1 DFQATT and CDR2 SNEGSKA (reference sequence). The CDR3 covers 17 residues. Every diagnosis used clinical symptoms, serum thyroxine and TRAb, thyroid ultrasound and orbital computed tomography. Amplified TCR beta CDR3 regions came from RNA transcripts. The HTBI primer set served for first-round RT-PCR of the TCR CDR3. Each CDR3 protein gets one entry after TCRdb re-called the multiplex PCR reads with MiXCR. Of 250,000 to 300,000 distinct CDR3 sequences listed, about 15% were seen once; the top ten hold 10% to 15%. To note about this clonotype: A much more abundant neighbour one base away suggests this may be a read error.

The J gene is TRBJ2-2, the V gene TRBV20-1, with D possibly being TRBD1 (5 bases). Sample: blood. The sequence was obtained from a woman aged 40 to 50 with Graves' hyperthyroidism that later progressed to Graves' ophthalmopathy. This chain's CDR3 is CSARPPGPRWNTGELFF. The CDR3 DNA sequence: TGCAGTGCTAGACCGCCAGGGCCGCGATGGAACACCGGGGAGCTGTTTTTT.